Listed below are T cell receptor beta chains from one sample, sequenced in a study of prognosis after radiotherapy for stage I lung cancer. TCRdb fed the multiplex PCR reads into MiXCR, producing one record per CDR3 protein. Among some 15,000 distinct CDR3 sequences, 28% were seen once, and the ten largest hold 9.5% to 14%. The sample was PBMCs, taken before or after stereotactic body radiation therapy (not recorded which). These receptors all stem from a donor of 50 years or more with non-small cell lung cancer. The CDR3 runs from the conserved cysteine through the conserved F or W. The order of the fields is J gene, V gene, D gene, CDR3 protein. D genes are given only for firm matches.

>TRBJ2-1|TRBV27|TRBD2
CASSWREGVEQFF
>TRBJ2-2|TRBV6-5|TRBD2
CASSYSKLAGDTGELFF
>TRBJ1-3|TRBV5-1|NA
CASSLYPTGGNTIYF
>TRBJ1-1|TRBV20-1|TRBD1
CSAFRQGDTEAFF
>TRBJ1-1|TRBV7-8|NA
CASSFSGVKNTEAFF
>TRBJ1-4|TRBV2|NA
CASGGGRVTNEKLFF
>TRBJ1-2|TRBV5-1|NA
CASSPGEPGYGYTF
>TRBJ2-1|TRBV28|TRBD2
CASSSRSGRARATHF
>TRBJ2-7|TRBV28|NA
CASSSMGEQYF
>TRBJ2-7|TRBV12-3/TRBV12-4|TRBD2
CASSLSPLGAVLAGLTSYEQYF
>TRBJ1-3|TRBV28|NA
CASSLSTSGNTIYF
>TRBJ2-1|TRBV20-1|TRBD1
CSARPRGTGGRNEQFF
>TRBJ2-7|TRBV5-1|NA
CASSLLITYEQYF
>TRBJ1-5|TRBV7-9|TRBD1
CASSEGTGVLGNQPQHF
>TRBJ2-1|TRBV2|TRBD2
CANLAGGLGSYNEQFF
>TRBJ2-3|TRBV20-1|NA
CSSRGASTDTQYF
>TRBJ2-7|TRBV5-1|NA
CASISQLNEQYF
>TRBJ2-7|TRBV7-6|TRBD2
CASRGLAYEQYF
>TRBJ2-7|TRBV4-1|TRBD2
CASSQQPSGTRSREQYF
>TRBJ2-7|TRBV25-1|NA
CASSQTLGSYSYEQYF
>TRBJ1-2|TRBV7-9|NA
CASSLALPRRNRPYGYTF
>TRBJ1-1|TRBV19|NA
CASSPQVSSTEAFF
>TRBJ2-1|TRBV7-3|TRBD1
CASSSTGASINEQFF
>TRBJ2-2|TRBV3-1|NA
CASSQQGSGELFF
>TRBJ1-3|TRBV28|TRBD1
CASSGQGTGNTIYF
>TRBJ2-1|TRBV5-1|NA
CASSRGGTGAGNEQFF
>TRBJ2-1|TRBV7-3|TRBD2
CASSHLALAGNDEQFF
>TRBJ2-5|TRBV5-1|TRBD1
CASSADRAQETQYF
>TRBJ2-7|TRBV28|NA
CASTYLYEQYF
>TRBJ2-1|TRBV20-1|TRBD2
CSARGSGSRNEQFF
>TRBJ2-1|TRBV28|NA
CASSLQYFVYNEQFF
>TRBJ2-4|TRBV20-1|NA
CSASGSHWNIQYF
>TRBJ1-2|TRBV9|TRBD1
CASSDRGGYTF
>TRBJ2-3|TRBV2|TRBD2
CVSSSVGTSGRDTQYF
>TRBJ2-7|TRBV20-1|TRBD2
CSASLGTSIYEQYF
>TRBJ1-2|TRBV19|NA
CASTAWGNGYTF
>TRBJ2-2|TRBV5-4|TRBD2
CASSRLAGGHKTGELFF
>TRBJ2-6|TRBV18|NA
CASSPFYTESGANVLTF
>TRBJ1-5|TRBV7-9|NA
CASSPGQPGNQPQHF
>TRBJ2-1|TRBV28|NA
CASSYIHNEQFF
>TRBJ2-7|TRBV11-2|TRBD2
CASSPTGLAGEQYF
>TRBJ2-3|TRBV9|TRBD2
CASSPRLAGLGTDTQYF